This T cell receptor beta chain was profiled in a study of CDR3 diversity in severe acne (dated by TCRdb to about 2019). Comments on this clonotype: Its antigen is not yet known. Per-base qualities were not stored, and no clone one base away is much larger.

The library was produced with PCR. TCRdb records Illumina HiSeq 2000 as the sequencer. TCRdb handled the public reads itself, with Q25 trimming in fastp and clone calling in MiXCR, and kept productive beta chains. Under each unique CDR3 protein, matching rows form one entry showing the most common genes and DNA. This sample comprises tens of thousands of distinct CDR3 sequences, under 60% of them detected only once. The leading ten clones occupy approximately 15% of the sample. CDR1 and CDR2 are drawn from the germline V gene: ENHRY, SYGVKD. From the cysteine up to the phenylalanine, the CDR3 has a length of 13 residues. The kept DNA is CDR3 alone, 39 bases in frame from the first base. Trimming accounts for 0 bases at V and 7 bases at J, while the number of junction bases matched to no gene is 1.

The V gene is TRBV10-3 and the J gene is TRBJ1-1; 8 bases in the junction line up with TRBD1. The sample taken for sequencing was blood. This TCR was recovered from a male donor in good health, without acne. The CDR3 loop reads CAISESGQDEAFF. The nucleotide sequence reads as follows: TGTGCCATCAGTGAGTCGGGACAGGATGAAGCTTTCTTT.